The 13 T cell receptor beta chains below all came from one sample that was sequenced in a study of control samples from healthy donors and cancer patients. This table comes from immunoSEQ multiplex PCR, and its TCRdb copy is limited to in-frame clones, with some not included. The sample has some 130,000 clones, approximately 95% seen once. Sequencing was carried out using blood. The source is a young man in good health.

The CDR3 nucleotides read TGTGCCAGCAGTTACGGGGGCGGAGATGGCTACACCTTC. Its protein is CASSYGGGDGYTF. This chain joins TRBV6-5 and TRBJ1-2, with a tentative D call TRBD1 (6 bases). Per the germline V gene, CDR1 is MNHEY and CDR2 is SVGAGI. This CDR3 region has 13 residues. Trimming shortened V by 2 bases and J by 6 bases, and 10 bases separated the two germline ends.

CDR3 sequence (DNA): TGCGCCAGCAGCCAAGTGAGGGGGACAGCACCAGGGCGGTTCAATGAAAAACTGTTTTTT. Translated: CASSQVRGTAPGRFNEKLFF. The chain carries TRBV4-3 and TRBJ1-4, with 7 bases matching TRBD1. V shed 1 base and J 5 bases; nucleotides not matched to a gene: 19. Germline lookup yields CDR1 LGHNA and CDR2 YSLEER. The CDR3 consists of 20 residues.

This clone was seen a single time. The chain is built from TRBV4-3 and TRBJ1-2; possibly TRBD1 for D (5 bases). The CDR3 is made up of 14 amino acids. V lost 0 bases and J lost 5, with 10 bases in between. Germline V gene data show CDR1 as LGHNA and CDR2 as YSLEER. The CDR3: CASSQDSGFYGYTF. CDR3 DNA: TGCGCCAGCAGCCAAGATTCAGGGTTTTATGGCTACACCTTC.

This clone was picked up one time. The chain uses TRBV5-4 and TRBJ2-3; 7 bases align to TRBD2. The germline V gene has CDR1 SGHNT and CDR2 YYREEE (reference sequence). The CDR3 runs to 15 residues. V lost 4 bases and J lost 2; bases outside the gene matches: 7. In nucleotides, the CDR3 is TGTGCCAGCAGCCTCGAGCGGGGCCTCACAGATACGCAGTATTTT. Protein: CASSLERGLTDTQYF.

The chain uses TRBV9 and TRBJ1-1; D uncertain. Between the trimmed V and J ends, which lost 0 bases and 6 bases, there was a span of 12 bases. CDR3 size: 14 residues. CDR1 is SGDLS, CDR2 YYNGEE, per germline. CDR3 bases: TGTGCCAGCAGCGTAGAGGTGGGCTATGCTGAAGCTTTCTTT. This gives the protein CASSVEVGYAEAFF.

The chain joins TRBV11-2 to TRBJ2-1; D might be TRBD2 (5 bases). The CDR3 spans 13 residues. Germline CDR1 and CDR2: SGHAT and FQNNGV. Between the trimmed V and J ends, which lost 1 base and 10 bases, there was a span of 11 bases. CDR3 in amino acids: CASSLGLADEQFF. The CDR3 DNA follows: TGTGCCAGCAGCTTAGGCCTAGCTGACGAGCAGTTCTTC.

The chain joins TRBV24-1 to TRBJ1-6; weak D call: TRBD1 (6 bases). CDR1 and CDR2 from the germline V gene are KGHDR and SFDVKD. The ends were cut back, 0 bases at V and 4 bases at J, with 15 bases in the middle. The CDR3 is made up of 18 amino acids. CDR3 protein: CATSDLQTLRGYNSPLHF. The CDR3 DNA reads TGTGCCACCAGTGATTTGCAAACGCTTAGGGGGTATAATTCACCCCTCCACTTT.

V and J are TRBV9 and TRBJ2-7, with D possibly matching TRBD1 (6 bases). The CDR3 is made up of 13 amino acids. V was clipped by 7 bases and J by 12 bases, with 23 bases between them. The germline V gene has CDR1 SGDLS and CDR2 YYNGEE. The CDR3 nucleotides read TGTGCCAGCTCGCAGGGGACCGCCGGAGAACTGTACTTC. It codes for CASSQGTAGELYF.

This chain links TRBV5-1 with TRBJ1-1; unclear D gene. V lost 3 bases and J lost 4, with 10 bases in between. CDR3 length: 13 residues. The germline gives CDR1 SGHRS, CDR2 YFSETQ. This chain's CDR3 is CASSWWDGTEAFF. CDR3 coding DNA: TGCGCCAGCAGCTGGTGGGATGGCACTGAAGCTTTCTTT.

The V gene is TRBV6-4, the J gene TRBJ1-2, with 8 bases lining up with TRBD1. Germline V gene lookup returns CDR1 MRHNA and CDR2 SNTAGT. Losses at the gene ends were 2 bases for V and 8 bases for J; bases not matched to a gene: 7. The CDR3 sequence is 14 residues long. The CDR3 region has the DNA TGTGCCAGCAGTGACGGCCGGACAGGGAACGGCTACACCTTC. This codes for CASSDGRTGNGYTF.

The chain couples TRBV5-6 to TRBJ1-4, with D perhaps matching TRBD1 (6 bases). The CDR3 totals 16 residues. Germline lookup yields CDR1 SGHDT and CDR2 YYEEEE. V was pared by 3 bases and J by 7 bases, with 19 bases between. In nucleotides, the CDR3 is TGTGCCAGCAGCTCGGCAGTGGACAAAGGGGGTGAAAAACTGTTTTTT. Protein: CASSSAVDKGGEKLFF.

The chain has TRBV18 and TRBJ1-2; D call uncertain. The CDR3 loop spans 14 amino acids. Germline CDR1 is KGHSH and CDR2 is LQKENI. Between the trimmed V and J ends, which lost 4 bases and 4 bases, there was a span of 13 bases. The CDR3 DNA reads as TGTGCCAGCTCACGGGAGGGCGGAGGCTATGGCTACACCTTC. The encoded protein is CASSREGGGYGYTF.

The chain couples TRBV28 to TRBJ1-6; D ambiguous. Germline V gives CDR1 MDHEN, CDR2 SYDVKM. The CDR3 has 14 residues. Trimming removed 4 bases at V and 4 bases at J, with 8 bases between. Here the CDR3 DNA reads TGTGCCAGCAGTTCACGGGGTTATAATTCACCCCTCCACTTT. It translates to CASSSRGYNSPLHF. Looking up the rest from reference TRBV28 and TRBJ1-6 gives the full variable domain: DVKVTQSSRYLVKRTGEKVFLECVQDMDHENMFWYRQDPGLGLRLIYFSYDVKMKEKGDIPEGYSVSREKKERFSLILESASTNQTSMYLCASSSRGYNSPLHFGNGTRLTVT.